A selection of T cell receptor beta chains follows, all from one sample in a study of cytomegalovirus exposure and HLA in healthy donors. The table came from immunoSEQ multiplex PCR; TCRdb's copy has only in-frame clones and leaves some out. The sample holds roughly 130,000 clones, about 85% seen once. Sequencing input: PBMCs. All receptors come from a boy younger than 18 in good health and CMV-seronegative. Both conserved end residues are part of each CDR3. The order of the fields is V gene, D gene, J gene, clone size, CDR3 protein, CDR3 DNA. The D gene is left open where the match is weak. Rows may omit the clone size; those that give it use once, few, many or a size class.

>TRBV6-1|.|TRBJ1-6|.
CASNDWSSYNSPLHF
TGTGCCAGCAACGACTGGAGCTCCTATAATTCACCCCTCCACTTT
>TRBV4-1|TRBD2|TRBJ2-3|.
CASSQVPGGSPDTQYF
TGCGCCAGCAGCCAAGTACCGGGGGGGTCCCCCGATACGCAGTATTTT
>TRBV7-9|.|TRBJ1-2|.
CASSGKTVYGYTF
TGTGCCAGCAGCGGTAAAACAGTTTATGGCTACACCTTC
>TRBV11-1|.|TRBJ2-5|.
CASSPGQGPETQYF
TGTGCCAGCAGCCCAGGGCAGGGCCCCGAGACCCAGTACTTC
>TRBV7-6|TRBD2|TRBJ2-1|.
CASSTTSGVGNEQFF
TGTGCCAGCAGCACGACTAGCGGGGTCGGGAATGAGCAGTTCTTC
>TRBV30|TRBD2|TRBJ2-7|.
CAWSGGTRHEQYF
TGTGCCTGGAGTGGGGGGACTAGGCACGAGCAGTACTTC
>TRBV4-3|.|TRBJ2-1|.
CASSHEQVAYNEQFF
TGCGCCAGCAGCCATGAACAGGTTGCCTACAATGAGCAGTTCTTC
>TRBV19|.|TRBJ1-3|.
CASSKQSSGNTIYF
TGTGCCAGTAGTAAACAAAGCTCTGGAAACACCATATATTTT
>TRBV20-1|.|TRBJ1-2|.
CSARDDYGYTF
TGCAGTGCTAGAGACGACTATGGCTACACCTTC
>TRBV14|.|TRBJ1-6|.
CASSQDHRASPLHF
TGTGCCAGCAGCCAAGATCATCGAGCGTCACCCCTCCACTTT
>TRBV6-6|.|TRBJ1-1|.
CASSYSSGWTEAFF
TGTGCCAGCAGTTACTCGTCGGGGTGGACTGAAGCTTTCTTT
>TRBV27|TRBD2|TRBJ2-5|.
CASSLWGLGSQETQYF
TGTGCCAGCAGTTTATGGGGACTAGGATCACAAGAGACCCAGTACTTC
>TRBV2|.|TRBJ2-7|.
CASSLGSEQYF
TGTGCCAGCAGCCTGGGGAGCGAGCAGTACTTC
>TRBV7-9|.|TRBJ2-3|once
CASSLGGADTQYF
TGTGCCAGCAGCTTGGGGGGAGCAGATACGCAGTATTTT
>TRBV18|.|TRBJ1-2|.
CASSPGHRNYGYTF
TGTGCCAGCTCACCGGGACACCGAAACTATGGCTACACCTTC
>TRBV27|.|TRBJ2-7|.
CASSFSGYSYEQYF
TGTGCCAGCAGTTTCTCGGGGTACTCCTACGAGCAGTACTTC
>TRBV4-3|.|TRBJ1-2|.
CASSQGGYYGYTF
TGCGCCAGCAGCCAGGGGGGGTACTATGGCTACACCTTC
>TRBV28|TRBD2|TRBJ2-5|.
CASSLELAGGFETQYF
TGTGCCAGCAGTTTAGAACTAGCGGGAGGGTTCGAGACCCAGTACTTC
>TRBV4-2|.|TRBJ2-7|.
CASSQGVGGSFHEQYF
TGTGCCAGCAGCCAAGGGGTGGGGGGATCTTTTCACGAGCAGTACTTC
>TRBV10-3|TRBD1|TRBJ2-3|.
CATLDRPRNTDTQYF
TGTGCCACCCTGGACAGGCCACGAAACACAGATACGCAGTATTTT
>TRBV19|.|TRBJ1-5|.
CASSRVNNQPQHF
TGTGCCAGTTCCAGGGTAAACAATCAGCCCCAGCATTTT
>TRBV5-4|.|TRBJ2-5|.
CASSLAGVGSQETQYF
TGTGCCAGCAGCTTGGCGGGGGTAGGCAGCCAAGAGACCCAGTACTTC
>TRBV5-6|TRBD1|TRBJ2-6|.
CASRTTGSSGANVLTF
TGTGCCAGCAGGACGACAGGGAGCTCTGGGGCCAACGTCCTGACTTTC
>TRBV6-4|TRBD2|TRBJ2-3|many
CASSLAGGADTQYF
TGTGCCAGCAGTCTAGCGGGGGGGGCAGATACGCAGTATTTT
>TRBV7-2|.|TRBJ2-7|.
CASTPERAYEQYF
TGTGCCAGCACACCCGAGAGGGCCTACGAGCAGTACTTC
>TRBV29-1|TRBD1|TRBJ2-3|.
CSVEDRGRGSDTQYF
TGCAGCGTTGAAGATCGTGGCAGGGGGTCAGATACGCAGTATTTT
>TRBV27|.|TRBJ2-7|.
CASSFSRGSYEQYF
TGTGCCAGCAGTTTTTCTCGAGGCTCCTACGAGCAGTACTTC
>TRBV30|.|TRBJ1-1|.
CAWSPSPGSEAFF
TGTGCCTGGAGTCCCTCGCCGGGGTCTGAAGCTTTCTTT
>TRBV20-1|.|TRBJ1-1|.
CSAAGDREAFF
TGCAGTGCTGCAGGTGACAGGGAAGCTTTCTTT
>TRBV5-8|TRBD1|TRBJ1-5|.
CASSTGQGRDQPQHF
TGTGCCAGCAGCACGGGACAGGGTCGGGATCAGCCCCAGCATTTT
>TRBV21-1|.|TRBJ2-5|.
CASSSAYAIKIPQETQYF
TGTGCCAGCAGTAGTGCTTACGCCATTAAAATCCCCCAAGAGACCCAGTACTTC
>TRBV2|.|TRBJ2-5|.
CASSGGMEGWYQETQYF
TGTGCCAGCAGTGGAGGGATGGAGGGGTGGTACCAAGAGACCCAGTACTTC
>TRBV11-2|.|TRBJ2-7|once
CASRKQRAGPYEQYF
TGTGCCAGCAGGAAACAGCGGGCTGGCCCCTACGAGCAGTACTTC
>TRBV5-5|TRBD2|TRBJ2-1|.
CASSSSGSAYNEQFF
TGTGCCAGCAGCTCTAGCGGGAGCGCCTACAATGAGCAGTTCTTC
>TRBV7-2|TRBD1|TRBJ1-1|few
CASSVRQGDTEAFF
TGTGCCAGCAGCGTACGACAGGGGGACACTGAAGCTTTCTTT
>TRBV7-2|TRBD2|TRBJ2-1|.
CASSFTGLAGVEQFF
TGTGCCAGCAGCTTCACCGGACTAGCGGGAGTTGAGCAGTTCTTC
>TRBV7-9|.|TRBJ1-2|.
CASSLELQGSILGATF
TGTGCCAGCAGCTTAGAGCTTCAGGGGAGCATACTTGGTGCAACCTTC
>TRBV4-1|TRBD2|TRBJ2-5|.
CASSQAFDGLAAIETQYF
TGCGCCAGCAGCCAAGCCTTCGACGGACTAGCGGCTATAGAGACCCAGTACTTC
>TRBV7-9|.|TRBJ1-5|.
CASSLDQQPQHF
TGTGCCAGCAGCTTAGATCAACAGCCCCAGCATTTT
>TRBV2|.|TRBJ2-7|.
CASRGTRYSGGYEQYF
TGTGCCAGCAGGGGGACTCGCTATTCTGGGGGGTACGAGCAGTACTTC
>TRBV15|TRBD2|TRBJ2-5|once
CATSSGLAAQETQYF
TGTGCCACCAGCTCGGGACTAGCGGCCCAAGAGACCCAGTACTTC
>TRBV6-1|.|TRBJ1-1|.
CASSEGYRSNTEAFF
TGTGCCAGCAGTGAAGGGTACAGGTCGAACACTGAAGCTTTCTTT
>TRBV5-1|TRBD1|TRBJ2-7|.
CASSSDRRDRGNEQYF
TGCGCCAGCAGCTCCGACCGCCGGGACAGGGGCAACGAGCAGTACTTC
>TRBV5-6|.|TRBJ2-1|.
CASSLYSGVEQFF
TGTGCCAGCAGCTTGTACTCCGGGGTTGAGCAGTTCTTC
>TRBV29-1|.|TRBJ1-1|.
CSVGRENSEAFF
TGCAGCGTTGGGCGGGAGAACAGTGAAGCTTTCTTT
>TRBV20-1|TRBD1|TRBJ2-7|.
CSASDREEQYF
TGCAGTGCTAGTGACAGGGAAGAGCAGTACTTC
>TRBV4-2|TRBD1|TRBJ1-1|.
CASSQGADRGLTEAFF
TGTGCCAGCAGCCAAGGAGCGGACAGGGGGCTTACTGAAGCTTTCTTT
>TRBV13|TRBD2|TRBJ2-1|.
CASSLEGRGNGEQFF
TGTGCCAGCAGCTTAGAGGGGCGGGGGAACGGTGAGCAGTTCTTC
>TRBV5-1|.|TRBJ2-3|.
CASSLIGGGTDTQYF
TGCGCCAGCAGCTTGATTGGCGGGGGCACAGATACGCAGTATTTT
>TRBV9|.|TRBJ2-2|.
CASSVVDGELFF
TGTGCCAGCAGCGTAGTAGATGGGGAGCTGTTTTTT
>TRBV6-1|.|TRBJ1-4|few
CASSEVGPGARNEKLFF
TGTGCCAGCAGTGAGGTCGGGCCAGGGGCCCGTAATGAAAAACTGTTTTTT
>TRBV7-6|.|TRBJ2-7|few
CASSLEVRYEQYF
TGTGCCAGCAGCTTAGAAGTGCGCTACGAGCAGTACTTC
>TRBV5-6|TRBD1|TRBJ1-2|.
CASSLRQGVRSYGYTF
TGTGCCAGCAGCTTGAGGCAGGGGGTTCGTTCTTATGGCTACACCTTC